A single sample is the source of the 30 T cell receptor beta chains below, sequenced in a study of control samples from healthy donors and cancer patients. The assay was immunoSEQ multiplex PCR, and TCRdb's table has in-frame clones only and misses some. The sample has approximately 13,000 clones, 85% to 95% seen once. Sequenced input: PBMCs. The receptors stem from a man of 80 years or more with lung cancer.

CDR3 residues: CASSQDRPNTEAFF. In DNA, the CDR3 is TGTGCCAGCAGCCAAGATCGACCGAACACTGAAGCTTTCTTT. J is TRBJ1-1 and V is TRBV3-1 (or the pseudogene TRBV3-2); no firm D call. The germline V and J ends were trimmed by 0 bases and 1 base, with 6 bases remaining between them. CDR1 is LGHDT, CDR2 YNNKEL, per germline (reference sequence). This CDR3 has 14 amino acids.

V and J are TRBV5-1 and TRBJ2-5; 10 bases map to TRBD1. V lost 0 bases and J lost 4; bases outside the gene matches: 6. The CDR3 is 16 amino acids. Germline V gene data show CDR1 as SGHRS and CDR2 as YFSETQ. The CDR3 DNA follows: TGCGCCAGCAGCTTGGCCGGGACAGGGGAAACAGAGACCCAGTACTTC. It encodes CASSLAGTGETETQYF.

The chain recombines TRBV4-3 with TRBJ1-2; 8 bases match TRBD1. This CDR3 spans 15 amino acids. Germline V gene sequence: CDR1 LGHNA, CDR2 YSLEER. V shed 0 bases and J 13 bases; nucleotides not matched to a gene: 13. CDR3 loop: CASSQDRVGQAALTF. Written as DNA, the CDR3 is TGCGCCAGCAGCCAAGATAGGGTGGGACAGGCCGCCCTCACCTTC.

The V gene is TRBV7-3, the J gene TRBJ2-3, with 11 bases fitting TRBD2. CDR1 SGHTA and CDR2 FQGTGA come from the germline V gene. CDR3 length: 15 residues. With 5 bases clipped from V and 1 base from J, the junction kept 2 bases outside the gene matches. CDR3 sequence (DNA): TGTGCCAGCAGCCAGACTAGCGGGGGCACAGATACGCAGTATTTT. Translating gives CASSQTSGGTDTQYF.

The chain is built from TRBV20-1 and TRBJ1-1; D perhaps matches TRBD1 (5 bases). CDR3 length: 11 residues. Germline V gene lookup returns CDR1 DFQATT and CDR2 SNEGSKA (reference sequence). CDR3 protein: CGPQGNTEAFF. The CDR3 coding sequence is TGCGGACCCCAGGGGAACACTGAAGCTTTCTTT.

This chain uses TRBV9 with TRBJ1-2, with 10 bases lining up with TRBD1. Germline loops: CDR1 SGDLS, CDR2 YYNGEE. Germline trimming cut 0 bases from V and 5 bases from J; bases unmatched to any gene: 7. This CDR3 is 16 amino acids long. The CDR3 protein is CASSVGFDRGRYGYTF. CDR3 nucleotides: TGTGCCAGCAGCGTAGGTTTCGACAGGGGGCGTTATGGCTACACCTTC.

The chain carries TRBV19 and TRBJ1-1; TRBD1 agrees at 8 bases. This CDR3 has 13 amino acids. With 10 bases clipped from V and 0 bases from J, the junction kept 4 bases outside the gene matches. Germline loops: CDR1 LNHDA, CDR2 SQIVND (reference sequence). CDR3 coding DNA: TGTGCCATCCGGGACAGGCTGAACACTGAAGCTTTCTTT. It codes for CAIRDRLNTEAFF.

The rearrangement uses TRBV18 and TRBJ2-2; 9 bases match TRBD2. The germline gives CDR1 KGHSH, CDR2 LQKENI. V shed 4 bases, J shed 5 bases, and the junction held 8 bases outside the gene matches. CDR3 length equals 16 residues. CDR3 in amino acids: CASSQRGLAETGELFF. The CDR3 DNA follows: TGTGCCAGCTCACAGAGGGGACTAGCTGAAACCGGGGAGCTGTTTTTT.

This clone was counted a single time. The chain joins TRBV7-9 to TRBJ1-1; D is perhaps TRBD1 (6 bases). This CDR3 has 14 residues. Trimming cost V 2 bases and J 0 bases, with 7 bases left between them. CDR1 is SEHNR and CDR2 is FQNEAQ in the germline V gene (reference sequence). The CDR3 loop is CASSLTGMNTEAFF. The CDR3 nucleotides are TGTGCCAGCAGCTTAACAGGGATGAACACTGAAGCTTTCTTT.

The CDR3 loop is CASSLDPSGGIYNEQFF. As DNA, the CDR3 is TGTGCCAGCAGCTTAGACCCTAGCGGGGGGATCTACAATGAGCAGTTCTTC. V is TRBV13 and J is TRBJ2-1, with TRBD2 matching 11 bases. Germline V CDR1 and CDR2: PRHDT, FYEKMQ (reference sequence). The junction had 5 bases not matched to a gene; V was cut back by 1 base and J by 3 bases. The CDR3 loop spans 17 amino acids.

The chain recombines TRBV6-2 or TRBV6-3 with TRBJ2-5, with D perhaps TRBD2 (6 bases). The CDR3 totals 15 residues. Germline loops: CDR1 MNHEY, CDR2 SVGEGT. V was shortened by 0 bases and J by 7 bases, with 15 bases between the two germline ends. CDR3 coding DNA: TGTGCCAGCAGTTACTCGGGGACTGCGGGTCGGACCCAGTACTTC. Translating gives CASSYSGTAGRTQYF.

The V and J genes are TRBV6-5 and TRBJ2-7; perhaps TRBD2 as D (7 bases). The V gene's germline CDR1 is MNHEY and CDR2 SVGAGI. Deletions cut 4 bases from V and 5 bases from J, with 18 bases between. CDR3 length: 15 residues. The DNA for the CDR3 is TGTGCCAGCAGTTCACCCCGGCGGGGGCCCGACGAGCAGTACTTC. Translation: CASSSPRRGPDEQYF.

The chain recombines TRBV11-2 with TRBJ2-5; 13 nucleotides align to TRBD2. Losses at the gene ends were 5 bases for V and 5 bases for J; bases not matched to a gene: 14. The CDR3 is 18 residues long. Germline V gene lookup returns CDR1 SGHAT and CDR2 FQNNGV. CDR3 in amino acids: CASSTGLTSGGAGETQYF. In DNA form, the CDR3 reads TGTGCCAGCAGCACGGGCCTTACTAGCGGGGGGGCCGGTGAGACCCAGTACTTC.

This clone was detected only once. This sequence joins TRBV11-2 and TRBJ1-3, with 7 bases that match TRBD1. The CDR3 is 15 amino acids. CDR1 is SGHAT and CDR2 is FQNNGV in the germline V gene. V was pared by 4 bases and J by 4 bases, with 7 bases of the junction left unmatched. The CDR3, as DNA: TGTGCCAGCAGCTCGTGGGGGGACAGAGGAAACACCATATATTTT. Translation gives CASSSWGDRGNTIYF.

V is TRBV6-5 and J is TRBJ1-1, with 7 bases lining up with TRBD1. The CDR3 is 14 amino acids. The germline V gene has CDR1 MNHEY and CDR2 SVGAGI. V lost 7 bases and J lost 4; bases outside the gene matches: 9. CDR3 nucleotide sequence: TGTGCCAGCACCCTTCAGGGGGTGGGCACTGAAGCTTTCTTT. Its translation is CASTLQGVGTEAFF.

This rearrangement joins TRBV3-1 (or the pseudogene TRBV3-2) to TRBJ1-4; D remains ambiguous. Looked up from germline, CDR1 is LGHDT and CDR2 is YNNKEL (reference sequence). V was shortened by 1 base and J by 8 bases, with 11 bases between the two germline ends. CDR3 length: 14 residues. CDR3 DNA sequence: TGTGCCAGCAGCCAAGTGTACCCAGCGGAAAAACTGTTTTTT. This translates into CASSQVYPAEKLFF.

The chain is built from TRBV5-1 and TRBJ2-5; 12 positions agree with TRBD1. The CDR3 has 15 amino acids. V lost 2 bases to trimming and J lost 5 bases; unmatched junction nucleotides: 4. The V gene's germline CDR1 is SGHRS and CDR2 YFSETQ. The CDR3 spells CASSLGTGGRETQYF. The CDR3 DNA follows: TGCGCCAGCAGCTTAGGGACAGGGGGCCGGGAGACCCAGTACTTC.

The chain joins TRBV5-8 to TRBJ1-2; D remains unclear. This CDR3 region has 12 residues. The germline V gene encodes CDR1 SGHTS and CDR2 YDEGEE. V was pared by 4 bases and J by 4 bases, with 8 bases between. CDR3 loop: CASSLRGYGYTF. The DNA of the CDR3 is TGTGCCAGCAGCCTGCGAGGCTATGGCTACACCTTC.

The J gene is TRBJ2-7, the V gene TRBV6-5, with D unresolved. Per the germline V gene, CDR1 is MNHEY and CDR2 is SVGAGI. V was pared by 5 bases and J by 5 bases, with 13 bases between. The CDR3 covers 13 residues. This chain's CDR3 is CASSKVVSNEQYF. The CDR3 coding sequence is TGTGCCAGCAGTAAGGTAGTATCCAACGAGCAGTACTTC.

This clone showed up just once. The junction differs from germline at one of its ends, possibly a read error. The V gene is TRBV19, the J gene TRBJ2-1; D remains ambiguous. Germline V gives CDR1 LNHDA, CDR2 SQIVND (reference sequence). CDR3 length equals 12 residues. CDR3 nucleotide sequence: TGTGCCAGTAGTGCGCATCAACAGAGAAAAGTCTTC. Its translation: CASSAHQQRKVF.

The V gene is TRBV7-6, the J gene TRBJ1-1, with a possible D match to TRBD1 (6 bases). Germline V gene sequence: CDR1 SGHVS, CDR2 FNYEAQ. Trimming cost V 3 bases and J 2 bases, with 10 bases left between them. CDR3 length: 14 residues. CDR3 sequence reads: CASSFTTGNTEAFF. The CDR3 DNA sequence: TGTGCCAGCAGCTTCACGACAGGCAACACTGAAGCTTTCTTT.

The chain links TRBV18 to TRBJ2-2; D remains unclear. Per germline, CDR1 KGHSH and CDR2 LQKENI. V lost 6 bases to trimming and J lost 3 bases, with 14 bases between them. This CDR3 has 15 amino acids. CDR3 region: CASSQDLVYTGELFF. The CDR3 region has the DNA TGTGCCAGCTCTCAGGACCTAGTTTACACCGGGGAGCTGTTTTTT.

The genes are TRBV3-1 (or the pseudogene TRBV3-2) and TRBJ2-5; no firm D call. Germline V gene sequence: CDR1 LGHDT, CDR2 YNNKEL (reference sequence). CDR3 size: 14 residues. V gave up 2 bases and J gave up 2 bases, with 9 bases separating them. The CDR3 DNA is TGTGCCAGCAGCCAACTCGGACGACAAGAGACCCAGTACTTC. Protein product: CASSQLGRQETQYF.

This sequence joins TRBV4-3 and TRBJ2-7; D is unresolved. Germline V CDR1 and CDR2: LGHNA, YSLEER. Trimming pared 0 bases from V and 4 bases from J, leaving 10 bases between. The CDR3 spans 14 residues. CDR3 DNA sequence: TGCGCCAGCAGCCAAGATCATTGGGTGTACGAGCAGTACTTC. Translation gives CASSQDHWVYEQYF.

The CDR3 sequence is CASSPHWTGLNTEAFF. In nucleotides, the CDR3 is TGTGCCAGCAGCCCACACTGGACAGGGCTGAACACTGAAGCTTTCTTT. The rearrangement links TRBV7-2 to TRBJ1-1, with 8 bases fitting TRBD1. The CDR3 runs 16 residues. In germline, CDR1 is SGHTA, CDR2 FQGNSA. With V trimmed by 5 bases and J by 0 bases, 8 bases remained unmatched.

V and J are TRBV18 and TRBJ2-2; TRBD1 matches at 12 bases. The CDR3 extends over 16 amino acids. With V trimmed by 3 bases and J by 6 bases, 5 bases remained unmatched. Germline V gene sequence: CDR1 KGHSH, CDR2 LQKENI. CDR3 in DNA: TGTGCCAGCTCACCTCCGGGACAGGGGGCCGCCGGGGAGCTGTTTTTT. Its protein product is CASSPPGQGAAGELFF.

The V call is TRBV27, the J call TRBJ1-2, with 7 bases matching TRBD1. Germline lookup yields CDR1 MNHEY and CDR2 SMNVEV (reference sequence). This CDR3 comprises 14 residues. J was trimmed by 3 bases and V by 5 bases; bases with no gene match: 6. The CDR3 loop reads CASSIQGTHYGYTF. CDR3 nucleotides: TGTGCCAGCAGTATACAGGGGACGCACTATGGCTACACCTTC.

This rearrangement joins TRBV29-1 to TRBJ1-2, with D unresolved. CDR1 and CDR2 from the germline V gene are SQVTM and ANQGSEA. This CDR3 contains 13 residues. V gave up 0 bases and J gave up 4 bases, with 9 bases separating them. The DNA of the CDR3 is TGCAGCGTTGAAGATTATCCGAGCTATGGCTACACCTTC. Protein: CSVEDYPSYGYTF.

This clone was counted once. This chain uses TRBV24-1 with TRBJ2-7; 8 bases line up with TRBD1. Germline V gene data show CDR1 as KGHDR and CDR2 as SFDVKD. V was clipped by 3 bases and J by 3 bases; unmatched bases: 6. The CDR3 runs 15 residues. The CDR3 bases are TGTGCCACCAGTGATGGGACAGGCAACGGCTACGAGCAGTACTTC. The encoded protein is CATSDGTGNGYEQYF.

The V and J genes are TRBV11-2 and TRBJ2-6; 7 bases match TRBD1. Germline-derived CDR1 and CDR2 are SGHAT and FQNNGV. The V segment lost 5 bases and the J segment 2 bases; nucleotides outside the gene matches: 3. This CDR3 comprises 15 residues. The CDR3 sequence: CASSPGQAGANVLTF. Written as DNA, the CDR3 is TGTGCCAGCAGCCCCGGACAGGCTGGGGCCAACGTCCTGACTTTC. The whole variable domain, filled in from reference TRBV11-2 and TRBJ2-6, reads EAGVAQSPRYKIIEKRQSVAFWCNPISGHATLYWYQQILGQGPKLLIQFQNNGVVDDSQLPKDRFSAERLKGVDSTLKIQPAKLEDSAVYLCASSPGQAGANVLTFGAGSRLTVL.